Listed here are 29 T cell receptor beta chains from one sample, sequenced in a study of T cell repertoires in cytomegalovirus infection. These TCRs are of unknown antigen specificity. TCRdb called the reads again in MiXCR, with one record for every CDR3 protein. The sample yields approximately 730,000 distinct CDR3 sequences, roughly 30% seen once. The sequenced sample was cultured PBMCs, obtained from culture after CMV antigen stimulation. The source is a human donor in good health (CMV status not recorded). Some clones in this sample may be carry-over from other donors' samples.

The chain recombines TRBV6-6 with TRBJ2-1; no definite D call. The V and J ends lost 4 bases and 9 bases respectively, with 7 bases between them. This CDR3 region has 11 residues. Germline V CDR1 and CDR2: MNHNY, SVGAGI (reference sequence). Written as DNA, the CDR3 is TGTGCCAGCAGTTGGAATTCTGAGCAGTTCTTC. It translates to CASSWNSEQFF.

The CDR3: CASRLEGLAGNEQFF. CDR3 bases: TGTGCCAGCAGACTGGAGGGACTAGCGGGAAATGAGCAGTTCTTC. V is TRBV7-2 and J is TRBJ2-1, with 13 positions matching TRBD2. This CDR3 contains 15 residues. Germline V gives CDR1 SGHTA, CDR2 FQGNSA. Germline trimming cut 6 bases from V and 7 bases from J; bases unmatched to any gene: 6.

The V and J genes are TRBV19 and TRBJ2-3; 14 bases fit TRBD2. The CDR3 totals 17 residues. The V gene end was trimmed by 3 bases and the J gene end by 4 bases; junction bases not matched to a gene: 6. Germline assignment: CDR1 LNHDA and CDR2 SQIVND (reference sequence). CDR3 sequence reads: CASSIGLAGGDADTQYF. The CDR3 nucleotides are TGTGCCAGTAGTATTGGACTAGCGGGAGGTGACGCAGATACGCAGTATTTT.

The chain has TRBV5-1 and TRBJ2-7; D is unclear. V was trimmed by 1 base and J by 7 bases, leaving 15 bases between them. The CDR3 consists of 14 residues. Germline-derived CDR1 and CDR2 are SGHRS and YFSETQ. The CDR3 DNA is TGCGCCAGCAGCTTGATGCCTTCTGGTCAGGAGCAGTACTTC. Protein: CASSLMPSGQEQYF.

This clonotype was picked up many times. V gene TRBV7-2 combines with J gene TRBJ2-7; D remains ambiguous. Germline V lookup: CDR1 SGHTA, CDR2 FQGNSA. The CDR3 has 15 amino acids. V was clipped by 5 bases and J by 2 bases, with 16 bases between them. CDR3 nucleotide sequence: TGTGCCAGCAGCCTAGGGCTCGGTAACACCTACGAGCAGTACTTC. This sequence encodes CASSLGLGNTYEQYF.

CDR3 region: CASALAGGELFF. Written as DNA, the CDR3 is TGTGCCAGCGCCCTAGCGGGTGGGGAGCTGTTTTTT. The rearrangement joins TRBV7-9 to TRBJ2-2; 8 bases are shared with TRBD2. Germline-derived CDR1 and CDR2 are SEHNR and FQNEAQ (reference sequence). J gave up 8 bases and V 8 bases, and 4 bases lay outside the gene matches. CDR3 length: 12 amino acids.

This clonotype was found many times. This chain joins TRBV7-8 and TRBJ2-3; D unclear. Germline-derived CDR1 and CDR2 are SGHVS and FQNEAQ. V was cut by 4 bases and J by 0 bases, with 11 bases left in between. This CDR3 has 15 amino acids. The CDR3 sequence: CASSYFGRSTDTQYF. In nucleotides, the CDR3 is TGTGCCAGCAGCTATTTTGGGCGCAGCACAGATACGCAGTATTTT.

The chain combines TRBV7-8 with TRBJ1-1; possibly TRBD1 for D (5 bases). This CDR3 has 13 amino acids. Trimming pared 7 bases from V and 0 bases from J, leaving 9 bases between. Germline assignment: CDR1 SGHVS and CDR2 FQNEAQ. The CDR3 sequence is CASIPRVNTEAFF. CDR3 DNA: TGTGCCAGCATTCCCAGGGTGAACACTGAAGCTTTCTTT.

The chain joins TRBV5-1 to TRBJ1-4; 8 nucleotides match TRBD1. Trimming took 7 bases from V and 1 from J; bases not matched to a gene: 3. This CDR3 is built from 14 residues. Germline V gene sequence: CDR1 SGHRS, CDR2 YFSETQ. This CDR3 reads CASSTGETNEKLFF. The DNA for the CDR3 is TGCGCCAGCTCGACAGGGGAAACTAATGAAAAACTGTTTTTT.

This clonotype was seen many times. The J gene is TRBJ1-1, the V gene TRBV6-1; D is ambiguous. Deletions cut 5 bases from V and 5 bases from J, with 15 bases between. The CDR3 has 14 amino acids. Looked up from germline, CDR1 is MNHNS and CDR2 is SASEGT. CDR3 bases: TGTGCCAGCAGTTTCGGACCCAGGAGGACTGAAGCTTTCTTT. Its protein product is CASSFGPRRTEAFF.

This clonotype was counted a single time. This sequence joins TRBV3-1 and TRBJ2-1; 8 positions agree with TRBD2. The CDR3 covers 16 residues. J gave up 7 bases and V 0 bases, and 8 bases lay outside the gene matches. Germline V gene sequence: CDR1 LGHDT, CDR2 YNNKEL (reference sequence). CDR3 DNA sequence: TGTGCCAGCAGCCAAGATGTGGCGGGGGGCTTAAATGAGCAGTTCTTC. Its protein is CASSQDVAGGLNEQFF.

This chain links TRBV7-9 with TRBJ1-3; D is perhaps TRBD1 (6 bases). The germline V gene has CDR1 SEHNR and CDR2 FQNEAQ (reference sequence). The CDR3 is 14 residues long. The V end was cut by 5 bases, the J end by 5 bases, with 13 bases between. CDR3 coding DNA: TGTGCCAGCAGCAACCTAGGGGGACGAAACACCATATATTTT. This codes for CASSNLGGRNTIYF.

The gene calls are TRBV29-1 and TRBJ2-3, with 7 bases matching TRBD1. V was clipped by 7 bases and J by 2 bases; unmatched bases: 6. Per the germline V gene, CDR1 is SQVTM and CDR2 is ANQGSEA. The CDR3 has 13 residues. CDR3 amino acids: CSADRLSTDTQYF. CDR3 nucleotide sequence: TGCAGCGCGGACAGGTTGTCCACAGATACGCAGTATTTT.

This clonotype was observed a few times. One end of the junction is discordant with germline, which a read error may explain. The chain employs TRBV7-2 and TRBJ2-1; D uncertain. Per germline, CDR1 SGHTA and CDR2 FQGNSA. The CDR3 loop spans 13 amino acids. The CDR3 DNA follows: TGTGCCAGCAGCAAAGACACCTACACTGAGCAGTTCTTC. Amino acid sequence: CASSKDTYTEQFF. Full variable domain (missing parts from reference TRBV7-2 and TRBJ2-1): GAGVSQSPSNKVTEKGKDVELRCDPISGHTALYWYRQSLGQGLEFLIYFQGNSAPDKSGLPSDRFSAERTGGSVSTLTIQRTQQEDSAVYLCASSKDTYTEQFFGPGTRLTVL.

This clonotype was observed a few times. V usage is TRBV4-1 and J usage is TRBJ2-3; TRBD2 matches at 10 bases. This CDR3 region has 15 residues. J lost 6 bases, V lost 2 bases, and 5 bases had no gene match. Germline assignment: CDR1 MGHRA and CDR2 YSYEKL. Here the CDR3 reads CASSQTSGESDTQYF. CDR3 coding DNA: TGCGCCAGCAGCCAAACTAGCGGGGAGTCGGATACGCAGTATTTT.

In this sample, this clonotype turned up many times. The CDR3 DNA reads TGTGCCAGCCAACCACAGGGGGCCCTTAACTATGGCTACACCTTC. Amino acid sequence: CASQPQGALNYGYTF. The genes are TRBV7-2 and TRBJ1-2; 9 bases fit TRBD1. The CDR3 is made up of 15 amino acids. The V segment lost 8 bases and the J segment 1 base; nucleotides outside the gene matches: 8. Germline lookup yields CDR1 SGHTA and CDR2 FQGNSA.

The rearrangement uses TRBV11-2 and TRBJ2-4; D ambiguous. Trimming took off 0 bases at V and 8 bases at J, with 8 bases between the two ends. CDR3 length: 13 residues. CDR1 SGHAT and CDR2 FQNNGV come from the germline V gene. CDR3 sequence reads: CASSLDTYDIQYF. The CDR3, as DNA: TGTGCCAGCAGCTTAGATACTTATGACATTCAGTACTTC.

This clonotype was counted a few times. V gene TRBV7-9 combines with J gene TRBJ2-1, with D possibly TRBD1 on 6 matching bases. This CDR3 has 13 amino acids. Germline CDR1 reads SEHNR; CDR2 reads FQNEAQ (reference sequence). The germline V and J ends were trimmed by 7 bases and 8 bases, with 15 bases remaining between them. The CDR3 is CASTRGSYDEQFF. CDR3 in DNA: TGTGCCAGCACCAGGGGCTCGTACGATGAGCAGTTCTTC.

This rearrangement joins TRBV7-9 to TRBJ2-1; D is possibly TRBD2 (6 bases). Germline loops: CDR1 SEHNR, CDR2 FQNEAQ (reference sequence). CDR3 length: 12 residues. The V gene lost 4 bases and the J gene lost 10 bases, with 11 bases spanning the gap. This CDR3 is CASSSSREEQFF. In nucleotides, the CDR3 is TGTGCCAGCAGCTCCTCCCGGGAGGAGCAGTTCTTC.

V is TRBV20-1 and J is TRBJ2-7; D is unclear. The CDR3 is 13 residues long. Trimming stripped 6 bases from V and 2 bases from J, with 14 bases between. Germline lookup yields CDR1 DFQATT and CDR2 SNEGSKA (reference sequence). CDR3 bases: TGCAGTGCCCCAAGCAAGAGTACCTACGAGCAGTACTTC. The encoded protein is CSAPSKSTYEQYF.

V usage is TRBV30 and J usage is TRBJ2-1, with 13 bases that match TRBD2. Trimming at V came to 4 bases and at J to 4 bases, leaving 1 base not matched to a gene. The CDR3 extends over 14 amino acids. The germline V gene has CDR1 GTSNPN and CDR2 SVGIG (reference sequence). The CDR3 DNA follows: TGTGCCTGGAAGACTAGCGGGGGGTACAATGAGCAGTTCTTC. Its protein product is CAWKTSGGYNEQFF.

This clonotype was seen a handful of times. This chain's CDR3 is CASSSQGDGTEAFF. CDR3 bases: TGTGCCAGCAGCTCTCAGGGGGATGGCACTGAAGCTTTCTTT. The gene calls are TRBV7-9 and TRBJ1-1, with TRBD1 identical over 7 bases. Trimming cost V 4 bases and J 4 bases; bases outside gene matches: 6. The CDR3 spans 14 residues. Germline V gives CDR1 SEHNR, CDR2 FQNEAQ (reference sequence).

DNA of the CDR3: TGTGCCAGCAGTTTGTTCTGGGACGGCACTGAAGCTTTCTTT. This codes for CASSLFWDGTEAFF. V usage is TRBV12-3 or TRBV12-4 and J usage is TRBJ1-1; the D gene is possibly TRBD1 (5 bases). CDR3 size: 14 residues. Trimming shortened V by 3 bases and J by 4 bases, and 12 bases separated the two germline ends.

This clonotype was counted only a few times. The rearrangement joins TRBV7-8 to TRBJ2-3; D is uncertain. Germline CDR1 and CDR2: SGHVS and FQNEAQ. The CDR3 has 14 amino acids. The V gene lost 6 bases and the J gene lost 2 bases, with 12 bases spanning the gap. In nucleotides, the CDR3 is TGTGCCAGCAGACCGACTTCTCACACAGATACGCAGTATTTT. Encoded protein: CASRPTSHTDTQYF.

There are many counts of this clonotype. V is TRBV7-9 and J is TRBJ2-3, with 7 bases that match TRBD2. This CDR3 region has 13 residues. The germline gives CDR1 SEHNR, CDR2 FQNEAQ (reference sequence). J lost 8 bases, V lost 1 base, and 3 bases had no gene match. CDR3 coding DNA: TGTGCCAGCAGCTTAGGACTAGCCGGTACGCAGTATTTT. Translation: CASSLGLAGTQYF.

The chain couples TRBV12-5 to TRBJ2-3, with D perhaps assigned TRBD1 or TRBD2 (5 bases each). Germline lookup yields CDR1 LGHNT and CDR2 FRNRAP. V was trimmed by 5 bases and J by 2 bases, leaving 11 bases between them. CDR3 length equals 14 residues. Here the CDR3 DNA reads TGTGCTAGTGGTATCGGGACCATCACAGATACGCAGTATTTT. It specifies CASGIGTITDTQYF.

This sequence joins TRBV12-3 or TRBV12-4 and TRBJ2-3, with 9 bases that match TRBD1. CDR3 size: 15 residues. Trimming took 6 bases from V and 2 from J; bases not matched to a gene: 6. The CDR3 protein is CASRRTGVDTDTQYF. CDR3 DNA sequence: TGTGCCAGCAGACGGACAGGGGTGGACACAGATACGCAGTATTTT.

V usage is TRBV7-2 and J usage is TRBJ1-6; TRBD1 matches 7 bases. V shed 2 bases and J 10 bases; nucleotides not matched to a gene: 8. This CDR3 region has 15 residues. The germline V gene has CDR1 SGHTA and CDR2 FQGNSA. CDR3 amino acids: CASSLSGTVGSPLHF. CDR3 nucleotide sequence: TGTGCCAGCAGCTTATCCGGGACAGTTGGGTCACCCCTCCACTTT.

This chain links TRBV20-1 with TRBJ2-7; D ambiguous. Germline V gene lookup returns CDR1 DFQATT and CDR2 SNEGSKA (reference sequence). The V gene lost 2 bases and the J gene lost 4 bases, with 15 bases spanning the gap. The CDR3 contains 14 residues. The CDR3 DNA sequence: TGCAGTGCTAGAACCTCAGCGACTCATTACGAGCAGTACTTC. Translating it yields CSARTSATHYEQYF.